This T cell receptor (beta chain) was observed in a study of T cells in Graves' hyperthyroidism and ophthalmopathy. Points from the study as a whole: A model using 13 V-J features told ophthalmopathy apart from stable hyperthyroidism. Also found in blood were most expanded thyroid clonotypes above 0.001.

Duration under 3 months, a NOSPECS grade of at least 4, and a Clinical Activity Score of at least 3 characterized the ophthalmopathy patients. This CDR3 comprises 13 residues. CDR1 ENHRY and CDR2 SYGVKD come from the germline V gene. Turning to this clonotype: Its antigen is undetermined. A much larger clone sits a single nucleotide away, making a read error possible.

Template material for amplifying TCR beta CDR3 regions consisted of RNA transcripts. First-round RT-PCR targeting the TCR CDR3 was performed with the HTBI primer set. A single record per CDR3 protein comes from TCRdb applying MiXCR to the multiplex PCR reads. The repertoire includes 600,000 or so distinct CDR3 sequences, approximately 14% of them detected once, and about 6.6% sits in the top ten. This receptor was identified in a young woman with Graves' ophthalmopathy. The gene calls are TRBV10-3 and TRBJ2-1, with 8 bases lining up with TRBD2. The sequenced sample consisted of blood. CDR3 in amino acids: CAISELADNEQLF. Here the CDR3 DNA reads TGTGCCATCAGTGAACTAGCGGACAATGAGCAGCTCTTC.